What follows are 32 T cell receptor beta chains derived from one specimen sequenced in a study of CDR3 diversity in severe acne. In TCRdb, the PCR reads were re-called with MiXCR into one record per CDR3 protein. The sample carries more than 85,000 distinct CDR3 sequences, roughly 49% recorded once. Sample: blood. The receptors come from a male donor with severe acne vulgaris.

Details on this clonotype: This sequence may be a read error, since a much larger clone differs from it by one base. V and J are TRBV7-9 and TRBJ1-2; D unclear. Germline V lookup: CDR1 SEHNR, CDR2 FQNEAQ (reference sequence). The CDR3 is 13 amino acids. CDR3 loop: CASSLGDNHGYTF. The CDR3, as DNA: TGTGCCAGCAGCTTAGGAGATAACCATGGCTACACCTTC. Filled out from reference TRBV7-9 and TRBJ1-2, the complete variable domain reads DTGVSQNPRHKITKRGQNVTFRCDPISEHNRLYWYRQTLGQGPEFLTYFQNEAQLEKSRLLSDRFSAERPKGSFSTLEIQRTEQGDSAMYLCASSLGDNHGYTFGSGTRLTVV.

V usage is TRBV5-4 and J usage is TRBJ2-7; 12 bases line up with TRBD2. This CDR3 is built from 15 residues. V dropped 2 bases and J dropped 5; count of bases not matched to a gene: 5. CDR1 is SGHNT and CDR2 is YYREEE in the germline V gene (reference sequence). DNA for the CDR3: TGTGCCAGCAGCTTTGGACTAGCGGGATTCAACGAGCAGTACTTC. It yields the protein CASSFGLAGFNEQYF.

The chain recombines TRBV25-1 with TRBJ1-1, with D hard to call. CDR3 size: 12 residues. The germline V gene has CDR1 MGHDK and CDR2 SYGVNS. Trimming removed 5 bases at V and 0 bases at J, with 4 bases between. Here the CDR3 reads CASSQMNTEAFF. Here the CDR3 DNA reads TGTGCCAGCAGTCAAATGAACACTGAAGCTTTCTTT.

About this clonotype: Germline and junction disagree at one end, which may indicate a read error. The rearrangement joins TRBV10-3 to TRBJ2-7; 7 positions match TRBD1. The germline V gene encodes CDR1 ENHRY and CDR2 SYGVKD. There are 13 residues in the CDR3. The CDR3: CAILGDSSHEQYF. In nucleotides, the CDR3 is TGTGCCATCTTGGGGGACAGCTCCCACGAGCAGTACTTC.

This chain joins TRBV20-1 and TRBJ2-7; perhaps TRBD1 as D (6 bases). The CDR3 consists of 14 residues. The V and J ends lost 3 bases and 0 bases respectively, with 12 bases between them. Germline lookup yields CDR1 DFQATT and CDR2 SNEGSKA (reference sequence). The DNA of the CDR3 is TGCAGTGCTAGGGGGGTGGACAGCTCCTACGAGCAGTACTTC. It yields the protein CSARGVDSSYEQYF.

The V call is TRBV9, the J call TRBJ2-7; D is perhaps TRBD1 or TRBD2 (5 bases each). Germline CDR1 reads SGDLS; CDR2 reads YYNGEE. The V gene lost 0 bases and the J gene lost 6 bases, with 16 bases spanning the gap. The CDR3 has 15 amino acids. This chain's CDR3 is CASSVGSGGFGEQYF. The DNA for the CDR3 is TGTGCCAGCAGCGTAGGGAGTGGGGGATTCGGCGAGCAGTACTTC. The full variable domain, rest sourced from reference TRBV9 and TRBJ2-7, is DSGVTQTPKHLITATGQRVTLRCSPRSGDLSVYWYQQSLDQGLQFLIQYYNGEERAKGNILERFSAQQFPDLHSELNLSSLELGDSALYFCASSVGSGGFGEQYFGPGTRLTVT.

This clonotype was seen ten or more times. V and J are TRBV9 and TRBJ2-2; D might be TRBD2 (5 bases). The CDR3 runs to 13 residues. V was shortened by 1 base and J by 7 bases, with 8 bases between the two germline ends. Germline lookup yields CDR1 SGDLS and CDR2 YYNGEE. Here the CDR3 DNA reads TGTGCCAGCAGCGTAACCCGGGGCGGGGAGCTGTTTTTT. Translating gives CASSVTRGGELFF.

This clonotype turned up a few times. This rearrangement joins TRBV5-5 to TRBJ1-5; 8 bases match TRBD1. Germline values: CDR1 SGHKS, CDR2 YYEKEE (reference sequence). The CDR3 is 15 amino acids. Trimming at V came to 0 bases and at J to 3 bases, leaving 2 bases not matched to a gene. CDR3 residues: CASSLADRVNQPQHF. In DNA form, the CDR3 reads TGTGCCAGCAGCTTGGCGGACAGGGTCAATCAGCCCCAGCATTTT.

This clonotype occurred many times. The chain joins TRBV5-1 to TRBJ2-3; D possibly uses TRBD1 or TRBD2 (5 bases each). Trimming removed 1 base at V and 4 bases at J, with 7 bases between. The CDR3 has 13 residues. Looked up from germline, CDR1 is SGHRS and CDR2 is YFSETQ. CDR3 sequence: CASSLRGADTQYF. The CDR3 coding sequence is TGCGCCAGCAGCTTGCGAGGGGCAGATACGCAGTATTTT.

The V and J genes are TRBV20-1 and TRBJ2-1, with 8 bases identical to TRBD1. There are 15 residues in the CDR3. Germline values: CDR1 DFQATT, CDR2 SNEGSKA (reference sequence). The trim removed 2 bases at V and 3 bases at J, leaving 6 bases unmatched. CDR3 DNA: TGCAGTGCTAGATATCCAGGGGGCGGCTACAATGAGCAGTTCTTC. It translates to CSARYPGGGYNEQFF.

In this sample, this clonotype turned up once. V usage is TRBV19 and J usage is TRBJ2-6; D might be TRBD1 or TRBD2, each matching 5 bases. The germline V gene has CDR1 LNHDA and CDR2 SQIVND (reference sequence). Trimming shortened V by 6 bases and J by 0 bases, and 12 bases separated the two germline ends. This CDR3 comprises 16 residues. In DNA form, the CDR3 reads TGTGCCAGTAGCCCGGGACGGTCCTCTGGGGCCAACGTCCTGACTTTC. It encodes CASSPGRSSGANVLTF.

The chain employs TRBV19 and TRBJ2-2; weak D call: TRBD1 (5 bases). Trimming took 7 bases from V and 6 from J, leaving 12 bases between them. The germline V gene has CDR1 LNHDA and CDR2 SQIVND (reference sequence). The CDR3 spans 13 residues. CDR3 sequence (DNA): TGTGCCAGTACCAAACAGGTCTCCGGGGAGCTGTTTTTT. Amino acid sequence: CASTKQVSGELFF.

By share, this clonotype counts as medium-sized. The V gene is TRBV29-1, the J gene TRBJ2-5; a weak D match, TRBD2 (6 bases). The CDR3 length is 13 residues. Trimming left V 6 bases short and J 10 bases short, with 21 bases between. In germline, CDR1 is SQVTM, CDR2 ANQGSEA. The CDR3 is CSVDGGSPLNQYF. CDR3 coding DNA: TGCAGCGTGGATGGGGGGTCCCCATTGAACCAGTACTTC.

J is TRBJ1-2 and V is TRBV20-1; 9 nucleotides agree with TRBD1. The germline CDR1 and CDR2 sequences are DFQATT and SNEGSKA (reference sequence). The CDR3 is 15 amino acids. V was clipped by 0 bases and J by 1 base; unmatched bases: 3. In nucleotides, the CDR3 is TGCAGTGCTAGAGATTCGGACAGGGGTAACTATGGCTACACCTTC. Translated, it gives CSARDSDRGNYGYTF.

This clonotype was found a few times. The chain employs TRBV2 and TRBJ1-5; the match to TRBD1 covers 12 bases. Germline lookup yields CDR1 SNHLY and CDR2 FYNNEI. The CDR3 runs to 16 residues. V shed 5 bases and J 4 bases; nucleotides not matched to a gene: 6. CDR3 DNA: TGTGCCAGCAGTCCCGGGACAGGGGGCGGTAATCAGCCCCAGCATTTT. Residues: CASSPGTGGGNQPQHF.

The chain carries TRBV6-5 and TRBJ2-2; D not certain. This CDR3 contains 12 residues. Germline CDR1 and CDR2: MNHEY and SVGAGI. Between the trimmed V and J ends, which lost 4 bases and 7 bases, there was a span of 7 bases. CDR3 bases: TGTGCCAGCAGTTCAATTAGCGGGGAGCTGTTTTTT. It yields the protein CASSSISGELFF.

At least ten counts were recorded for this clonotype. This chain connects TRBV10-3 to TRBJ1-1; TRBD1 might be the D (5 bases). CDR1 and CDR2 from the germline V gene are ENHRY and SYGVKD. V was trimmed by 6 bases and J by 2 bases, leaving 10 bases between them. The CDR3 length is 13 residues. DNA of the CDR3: TGTGCCATCAGGGCCACAGGAAACACTGAAGCTTTCTTT. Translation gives CAIRATGNTEAFF.

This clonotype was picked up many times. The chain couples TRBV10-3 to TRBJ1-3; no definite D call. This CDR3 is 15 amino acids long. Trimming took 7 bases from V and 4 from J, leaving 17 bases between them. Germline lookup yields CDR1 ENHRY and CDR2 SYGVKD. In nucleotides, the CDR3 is TGTGCCATCATGGGGTATGCGGGGATAGGAAACACCATATATTTT. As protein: CAIMGYAGIGNTIYF.

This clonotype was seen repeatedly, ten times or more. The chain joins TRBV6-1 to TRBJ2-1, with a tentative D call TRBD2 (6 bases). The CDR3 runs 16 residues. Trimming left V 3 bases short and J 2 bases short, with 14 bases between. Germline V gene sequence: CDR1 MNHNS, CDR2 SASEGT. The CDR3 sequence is CASSDSPGTPYNEQFF. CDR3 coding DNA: TGTGCCAGCAGTGATTCCCCAGGGACTCCCTACAATGAGCAGTTCTTC.

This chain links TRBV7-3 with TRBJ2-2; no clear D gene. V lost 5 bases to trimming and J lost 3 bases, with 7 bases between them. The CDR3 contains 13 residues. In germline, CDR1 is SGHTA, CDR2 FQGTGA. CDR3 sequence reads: CASSAAYTGELFF. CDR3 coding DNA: TGTGCCAGCAGCGCGGCGTACACCGGGGAGCTGTTTTTT.

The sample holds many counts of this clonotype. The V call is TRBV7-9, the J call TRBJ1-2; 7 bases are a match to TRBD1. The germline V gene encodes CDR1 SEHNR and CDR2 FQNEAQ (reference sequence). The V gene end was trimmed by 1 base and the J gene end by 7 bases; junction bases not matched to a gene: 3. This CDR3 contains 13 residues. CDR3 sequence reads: CASSLEGARGYTF. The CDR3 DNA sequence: TGTGCCAGCAGCTTAGAGGGGGCGCGTGGCTACACCTTC.

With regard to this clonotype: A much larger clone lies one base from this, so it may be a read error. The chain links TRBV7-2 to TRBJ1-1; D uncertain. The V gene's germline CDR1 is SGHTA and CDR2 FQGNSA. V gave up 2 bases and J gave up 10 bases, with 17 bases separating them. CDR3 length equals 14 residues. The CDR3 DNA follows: TGTGCCAGCAGCTTACGGGCTTATCCCCCTGGAGCTTTCTTT. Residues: CASSLRAYPPGAFF.

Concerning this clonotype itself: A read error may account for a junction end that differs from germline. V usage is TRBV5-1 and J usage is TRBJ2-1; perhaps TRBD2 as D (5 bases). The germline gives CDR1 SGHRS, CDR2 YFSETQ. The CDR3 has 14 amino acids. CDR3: CASSPRDSYNEQFF. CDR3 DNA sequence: TGTGCCAGCAGCCCACGGGACTCCTACAATGAGCAGTTCTTC.

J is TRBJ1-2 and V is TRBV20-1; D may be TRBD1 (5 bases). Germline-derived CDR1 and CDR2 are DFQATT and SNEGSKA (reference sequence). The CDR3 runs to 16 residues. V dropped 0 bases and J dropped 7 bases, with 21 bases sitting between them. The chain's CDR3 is CSARDPQAQGGGGYTF. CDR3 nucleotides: TGCAGTGCTAGAGACCCCCAGGCTCAGGGAGGCGGTGGCTACACCTTC.

CDR3 sequence: CAIRGTDSYEQYF. The CDR3 nucleotides are TGTGCCATCAGGGGGACCGACTCCTACGAGCAGTACTTC. This sequence joins TRBV10-3 and TRBJ2-7, with D perhaps given as TRBD1 or TRBD2 (5 bases each). Trimming shortened V by 6 bases and J by 0 bases, and 9 bases separated the two germline ends. This CDR3 has 13 residues. The V gene's germline CDR1 is ENHRY and CDR2 SYGVKD.

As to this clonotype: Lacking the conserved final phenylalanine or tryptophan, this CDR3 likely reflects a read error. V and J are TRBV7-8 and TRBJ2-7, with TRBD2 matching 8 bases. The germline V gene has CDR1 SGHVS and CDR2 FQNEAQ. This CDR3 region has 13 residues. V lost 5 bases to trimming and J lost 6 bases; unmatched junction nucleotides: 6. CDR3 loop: CASSPGLVLEQYL. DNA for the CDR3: TGTGCCAGCAGCCCGGGACTAGTCCTCGAGCAGTACCTC.

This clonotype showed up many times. DNA of the CDR3: TGTGCCAGCAGCCCTGGGACAAACACTGAAGCTTTCTTT. Translation: CASSPGTNTEAFF. The genes are TRBV5-5 and TRBJ1-1; D possibly corresponds to TRBD1 (6 bases). From germline, CDR1 is SGHKS and CDR2 YYEKEE (reference sequence). V dropped 4 bases and J dropped 2 bases, with 9 bases sitting between them. The CDR3 sequence is 13 residues long.

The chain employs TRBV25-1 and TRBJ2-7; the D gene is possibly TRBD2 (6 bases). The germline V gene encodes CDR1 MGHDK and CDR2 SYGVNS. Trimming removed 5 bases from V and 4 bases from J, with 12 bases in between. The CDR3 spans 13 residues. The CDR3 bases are TGTGCCAGCAGTCTAACGGGACTTTACGAGCAGTACTTC. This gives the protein CASSLTGLYEQYF.

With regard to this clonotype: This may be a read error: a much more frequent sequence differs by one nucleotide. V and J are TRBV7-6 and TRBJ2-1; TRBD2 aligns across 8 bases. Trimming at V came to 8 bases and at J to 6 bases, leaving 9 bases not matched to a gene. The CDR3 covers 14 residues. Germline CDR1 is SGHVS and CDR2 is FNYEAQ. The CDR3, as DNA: TGTGCCAGCGTAACGCCCGGGGGGGCCAATGAGCAGTTCTTC. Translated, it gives CASVTPGGANEQFF.

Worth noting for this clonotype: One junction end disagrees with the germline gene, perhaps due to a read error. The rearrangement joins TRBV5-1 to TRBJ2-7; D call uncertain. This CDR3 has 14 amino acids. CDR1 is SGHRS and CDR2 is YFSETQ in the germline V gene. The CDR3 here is CASSLEGNPFEQYF. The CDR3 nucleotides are TGTGCCAGCAGCTTAGAAGGGAACCCCTTTGAGCAGTACTTC.

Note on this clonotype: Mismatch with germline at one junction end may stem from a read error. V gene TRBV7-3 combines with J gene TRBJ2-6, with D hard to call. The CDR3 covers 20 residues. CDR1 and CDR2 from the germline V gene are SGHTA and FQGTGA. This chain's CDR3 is CASSQEWATSRETGANVLTF. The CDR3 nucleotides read TGCGCCAGCAGCCAAGAATGGGCCACCTCTAGGGAAACTGGGGCCAACGTCCTGACTTTC.

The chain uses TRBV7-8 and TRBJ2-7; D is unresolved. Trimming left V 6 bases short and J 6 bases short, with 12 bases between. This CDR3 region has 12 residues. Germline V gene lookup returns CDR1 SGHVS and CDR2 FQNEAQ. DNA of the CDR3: TGTGCCAGCAGTTTGGCAGCCCCCGAGCAGTACTTC. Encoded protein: CASSLAAPEQYF.